This is a list of T cell receptor beta chains from one sample in a study of vaccination and CD4 T cells after COVID-19. Their target antigens are unknown. TCRdb ran MiXCR on the PCR reads and lists one entry per CDR3 protein. The table records 7,000 to 8,500 distinct CDR3 sequences, 60% of them present only once. The sample comprised CD4+ T cells from blood, cultured in vitro. These receptors were taken from a human donor who had recovered from COVID-19. The CDR3 runs from the conserved cysteine through the conserved F or W. Each record gives: CDR3 protein, CDR3 length, V gene, J gene, D gene. A D gene is named only where the DNA matches it firmly.

CASSLGVGIGIALADGYTF	19	TRBV12-3/TRBV12-4	TRBJ1-2	NA
CSASSWDGKTQYF	13	TRBV20-1	TRBJ2-5	NA
CASSPGLAGVSYEQYF	16	TRBV6-2/TRBV6-3	TRBJ2-7	TRBD2
CASSSYYEQYF	11	TRBV7-2	TRBJ2-7	NA
CSSWDRGPPLHF	12	TRBV20-1	TRBJ1-6	TRBD1
CATSDPQRAGAGETQYF	17	TRBV24-1	TRBJ2-5	TRBD2
CSASQDYGYTF	11	TRBV20-1	TRBJ1-2	NA
CASSPDSYNEQFF	13	TRBV12-3/TRBV12-4	TRBJ2-1	NA
CSASILGTLQETQYF	15	TRBV20-1	TRBJ2-5	NA
CSARDVKDNSPLHF	14	TRBV20-1	TRBJ1-6	NA
CSASGLAGAMNEQFF	15	TRBV20-1	TRBJ2-1	TRBD2
CATSDLGPNMGLAKSTDTQYF	21	TRBV24-1	TRBJ2-3	TRBD2
CASSLGQAYGYTF	13	TRBV11-3	TRBJ1-2	NA
CSAARTANGETQYF	14	TRBV20-1	TRBJ2-5	NA
CASSLPGGGDTQYF	14	TRBV5-8	TRBJ2-3	TRBD2
CASSLVRSYGYTF	13	TRBV7-2	TRBJ1-2	NA
CSAQWTVDSTDTQYF	15	TRBV20-1	TRBJ2-3	NA
CATPLVGRGETQYF	14	TRBV24-1	TRBJ2-5	NA